This T cell receptor beta chain was captured in a study of shared clonotypes between healthy human individuals. The CDR3 is 15 residues long. With 5 bases clipped from V and 7 bases from J, the junction kept 10 bases outside the gene matches. Germline CDR1 is PRHDT and CDR2 is FYEKMQ (reference sequence). Terminally differentiated effector memory CD45RA+ cells were excluded by CCR7 positive selection of CD45RO-negative cells. Authors' processing steps: Filtering differed since immunoSEQ provided only junctions, with no quality scores. The assay was immunoSEQ multiplex PCR, and TCRdb's table has in-frame clones only and misses some. V and J calls and clone size follow that table, whereas D and trimming were derived from the DNA. The sample records around 2,000,000 clones, around 96% being singletons.

Material for sequencing was naive CD8+ T cells sorted from blood. The TCR sequence derives from a man between 18 and 35 years old in good health. The V and J genes are TRBV13 and TRBJ2-1; TRBD2 matches at 8 bases. In nucleotides, the CDR3 is TGTGCCAGCAGCCGATCTATGCGGGAGGATAATGAGCAGTTCTTC. The encoded protein is CASSRSMREDNEQFF.